This entry describes one T cell receptor beta chain. The clone's antigen remains unknown. No much larger clone exists at a distance of one base, and base qualities are not known. The library was generated by 5' RACE. Sequencing relied on an Illumina HiSeq 2500. The second PCR ran for roughly 7 to 11 cycles and used a J-beta primer mix along with a sample-barcoded 5' primer. A unique molecular identifier was introduced onto each TCR beta cDNA molecule by a template-switch 5' adaptor carrying 12 random nucleotides. At least 2.5 million CDR3-containing paired-end reads were obtained from each sample. First-strand cDNA synthesis was performed from all RNA using the Mint cDNA synthesis kit, with priming by a TRBC-specific oligonucleotide. Following uracil-DNA glycosylase treatment, a first 18-cycle PCR with universal primers M1SS and BC2_uni_R was performed on all cDNA. The authors' analysis ran thus. For normalization, 1 million high-quality reads, each with a distinct molecular identifier, were randomly selected from each sample. Reads with shared molecular identifiers were discarded instead of being binned into consensus sequences. MiTCR, set to a Q25 quality threshold and the strictest error-elimination algorithm, was used for CDR3 identification, clonotype clustering and error correction. Lower-bound total TCR beta diversity was estimated with a nonparametric unseen species model using Euler transformation. TCRdb trimmed the raw reads at Q25, called clones with MiXCR and kept productive beta chains. Each entry is one CDR3 protein sequence, shown with its most common DNA and genes. None of the V and J calls come from the authors' own analysis; TCRdb made them. This sample gives about 560,000 distinct CDR3 sequences in total; around a quarter of them show up just once. Approximately 3.5% of the sample is held by the ten biggest clonotypes.

This sample is drawn from a study of blood T cells in healthy people across ages (dated by TCRdb to between 2015 and 2016). With respect to the entire study: In model experiments, template switching captured about one uniquely barcoded TCR beta cDNA molecule for every two T cells. Using deep sequencing normalized with unique cDNA molecular identifiers, the study measured how TCR beta repertoire diversity changes with age. Using the same blood draw, the study looked at two additional independent replicas of 1 million unique cDNA reads for two donors, one aged 18 to 30 and the other aged 80 or older. The donors were split into four age groups: young (average about 15 years), middle-aged (39), aged (62) and long-lived (more than 80). The full study reports these points: The percentage of naive T cells measured by flow cytometry correlated strongly with observed TCR beta diversity. Conclusive comparison of naive and antigen-experienced compartments was prevented by the profiling of bulk unsorted PBMCs. Compared with the aged group, more naive CD4+ T cells, fewer expanded clones and increased TCR diversity were shown by the long-lived group, suggesting age selection. Estimates of total diversity from one million sequenced T cells were regarded as lower bounds and underestimates. As age increased, observed TCR beta diversity per million T cells dropped in a roughly linear way, and a significant reduction was already evident by age 40. Donor CMV infection status was unknown, potentially confounding age-related changes in expanded clonotypes.

The donors were roughly 39 Caucasian individuals from Russia, aged roughly 6 to 90 years, who were systemically healthy. Roughly 10 milliliters of peripheral blood were collected from each donor into EDTA-treated Vacutainer tubes. Ficoll-Paque density-gradient centrifugation was used to isolate PBMCs, with at least 6.5 million per sample. Trizol reagent was used to extract total RNA from the PBMCs, yielding at least 5.5 micrograms per sample. For every donor, flow cytometry on a PBMC aliquot measured the percentage of naive CD45RAhigh/CD27high T cells. These data are also associated with another study on T cells of mothers and their children. Drawing on the second study: Nine systemically healthy Caucasian individuals, comprising three mothers and their six children, were included as donors. cDNA synthesis consumed the entire amount of extracted RNA, loaded at approximately 1.6 ug RNA in each 15 ul reaction. In the second PCR, sample barcodes and 2-4 random nucleotides were introduced via the M1S primer. Over 8.5 million TCR beta CDR3 reads were obtained for each mother, and 2.5 million to 3 million reads were obtained for each child. Thymic selection similarly shapes TCR recombination output in related and unrelated pairs, with minor effect from inherited differences. Normalized repertoire overlap was always found to be slightly, but never significantly, higher in related mother-child pairs than in unrelated mother-child pairs. No persistent microchimeric T cell clones were detected, at a sensitivity of about 100 clones per million clonotypes. To look for features that set related mother-child pairs apart from unrelated individuals, the researchers ran deep NGS to compare the TCR beta repertoires of mothers and children. On average, the children were 11 +/- 4 years old, while the mothers were roughly 40 +/- 4 years old. Libraries were sequenced on Illumina HiSeq 2000 with 100+100 nt paired-end reads after adapter ligation with NEBNext reagents. Mother and child libraries were prepared a month apart and sequenced in separate runs to prevent cross-contamination. For each donor, between roughly 450,000 and 2,200,000 distinct TCR beta clonotypes were identified. Naive TCR beta clonotypes were estimated from low-frequency clonotypes matched to each donor's FACS-determined naive share, without sorting.

The origin of this receptor is a boy aged 2 to 9 in good health. The source material was blood.

The CDR3 is CASSDGLNNQPQHF. The DNA reads TGCGCCAGCAGCGACGGACTTAACAATCAGCCCCAGCATTTT. The rearrangement joined TRBV5-1 to TRBJ1-5; too little of a D gene remains to name it. V is cut by 4 bases and J by 3 bases, and the space between the germline ends is 11 bases. The germline V gene supplies CDR1 SGHRS and CDR2 YFSETQ. CDR3 length: 14 amino acids, cysteine to phenylalanine. Only the CDR3 portion is preserved as DNA: 42 bases, with reading frame beginning at the first base.